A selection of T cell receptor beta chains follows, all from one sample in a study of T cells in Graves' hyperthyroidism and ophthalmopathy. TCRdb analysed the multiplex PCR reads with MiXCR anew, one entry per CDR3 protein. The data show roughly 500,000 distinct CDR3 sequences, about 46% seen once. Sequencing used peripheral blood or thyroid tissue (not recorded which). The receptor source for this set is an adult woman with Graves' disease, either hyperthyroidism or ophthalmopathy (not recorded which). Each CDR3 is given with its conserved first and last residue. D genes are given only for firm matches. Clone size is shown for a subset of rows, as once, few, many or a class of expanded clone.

cdr3_aa: CAIRSQGYQETQYF; cdr3_nt: TGTGCCATCAGGAGCCAGGGGTACCAAGAGACCCAGTACTTC; d_call: .; v_call: TRBV10-3; j_call: TRBJ2-5; clone_size: .
cdr3_aa: CSARDPRGREAKNIQYF; cdr3_nt: TGCAGTGCTAGAGATCCCCGGGGTAGGGAGGCCAAAAACATTCAGTACTTC; d_call: .; v_call: TRBV20-1; j_call: TRBJ2-4; clone_size: .
cdr3_aa: CASSEHRGTSGSEQYF; cdr3_nt: TGTGCCAGCAGTGAGCACCGGGGGACTAGCGGGAGCGAGCAGTACTTC; d_call: TRBD2; v_call: TRBV2; j_call: TRBJ2-7; clone_size: .
cdr3_aa: CASSTGGGGYEQYF; cdr3_nt: TGTGCCAGTAGTACGGGGGGCGGGGGCTACGAGCAGTACTTC; d_call: .; v_call: TRBV19; j_call: TRBJ2-7; clone_size: .
cdr3_aa: CSVISTTQETQYF; cdr3_nt: TGCAGTGTTATATCTACGACCCAAGAGACCCAGTACTTC; d_call: .; v_call: TRBV20-1; j_call: TRBJ2-5; clone_size: .
cdr3_aa: CASSQGQGGDEAFF; cdr3_nt: TGCGCCAGCAGCCAAGGACAGGGCGGTGATGAAGCTTTCTTT; d_call: TRBD1; v_call: TRBV4-3; j_call: TRBJ1-1; clone_size: many
cdr3_aa: CSARDSDEKLFF; cdr3_nt: TGCAGTGCTAGGGACAGTGATGAAAAACTGTTTTTT; d_call: .; v_call: TRBV20-1; j_call: TRBJ1-4; clone_size: .
cdr3_aa: CASSLGRNQPQQF; cdr3_nt: TGTGCCAGCAGCTTGGGTCGGAATCAGCCCCAGCAGTTT; d_call: .; v_call: TRBV5-6; j_call: TRBJ1-5; clone_size: .
cdr3_aa: CSAQGRLAGGYEQYF; cdr3_nt: TGCAGTGCCCAAGGTCGACTAGCGGGAGGGTACGAGCAGTACTTC; d_call: TRBD2; v_call: TRBV20-1; j_call: TRBJ2-7; clone_size: .
cdr3_aa: CASSQRGVTEAFF; cdr3_nt: TGTGCCAGCAGCCAAAGGGGAGTCACTGAAGCTTTCTTT; d_call: .; v_call: TRBV14; j_call: TRBJ1-1; clone_size: .
cdr3_aa: CASSQDFSESSYEQYF; cdr3_nt: TGCGCCAGCAGCCAAGATTTTAGCGAAAGCTCCTACGAGCAGTACTTC; d_call: .; v_call: TRBV7-9; j_call: TRBJ2-7; clone_size: few